This T cell receptor beta chain was sequenced in a study of blood T cells in healthy people across ages. Points from the study as a whole: The study could not conclusively compare naive and antigen-experienced cells, given its unsorted PBMCs.

Germline values: CDR1 MNHEY, CDR2 SVGAGI. CDR3 length: 13 residues. Trimming cost V 5 bases and J 5 bases, with 13 bases left between them. The donors, aged roughly 6 to 95, were healthy Caucasians from Russia. Using a J-beta primer mix together with a sample-barcoded 5' primer, a second PCR was run for roughly 6 to 12 cycles. Template switching added a 12-random-nucleotide identifier to every cDNA molecule. The yield of each sample was at least 2.5 million CDR3-containing paired-end reads. Each CDR3 protein gets one entry after TCRdb re-called the 5' RACE reads with MiXCR. The data show about 730,000 distinct CDR3 sequences, with around 40% seen just once and more than 20% held by the top ten. This clonotype was recorded a few times. The target antigen is unknown.

The TCR originated in a woman aged 55-70 years in good health. Sequencing was done on a sample of blood. The J gene is TRBJ2-7, the V gene TRBV6-5; no definite D call. The CDR3, as DNA: TGTGCCAGCAGTAGTATGGGGTCCCACGAGCAGTACTTC. Translated, it gives CASSSMGSHEQYF.